The 5 T cell receptor beta chains below come from one sample, sequenced in a study of blood T cell repertoires in COVID-19. Only in-frame clones appear in the TCRdb table, and some are missing; sequencing was by immunoSEQ multiplex PCR. The table has some 260,000 clones, more than 70% seen once. Sequencing input: peripheral blood. The origin of the receptors is a woman between 25 and 40 years old with COVID-19, enrolled during active disease.

The rearrangement links TRBV27 to TRBJ1-2; 8 nucleotides align to TRBD1. Germline V gene lookup returns CDR1 MNHEY and CDR2 SMNVEV (reference sequence). This CDR3 comprises 15 residues. V shed 7 bases and J 4 bases; nucleotides not matched to a gene: 11. The CDR3 reads CASTRLTGEVYGYTF. Written as DNA, the CDR3 is TGTGCCAGCACCCGATTGACAGGGGAAGTCTATGGCTACACCTTC.

V usage is TRBV21-1 and J usage is TRBJ2-2; TRBD2, the D gene given by the table, was not confirmed from the DNA. TRBV21-1 is an annotated pseudogene. This CDR3 is built from 19 residues. CDR3 loop: CASRGQLAGVYSGTGELFF. The CDR3, as DNA: TGTGCCAGCAGGGGACAGTTAGCGGGAGTTTATTCGGGCACCGGGGAGCTGTTTTTT.

CDR3 sequence: CASSQAGLGTEAFF. Written as DNA, the CDR3 is TGTGCCAGCAGCCAAGCAGGCCTGGGCACTGAAGCTTTCTTT. The chain links TRBV3-1 (or the pseudogene TRBV3-2) to TRBJ1-1; no firm D call. The CDR3 length is 14 residues. Germline CDR1 and CDR2: LGHDT and YNNKEL (reference sequence). V dropped 1 base and J dropped 4 bases, with 10 bases sitting between them.

The chain couples TRBV19 to TRBJ2-5; D might be TRBD2 (6 bases). The CDR3 spans 14 residues. Germline-derived CDR1 and CDR2 are LNHDA and SQIVND (reference sequence). Trimming left V 5 bases short and J 0 bases short, with 10 bases between. Here the CDR3 reads CASSRDLYQETQYF. In DNA, the CDR3 is TGTGCCAGTAGTCGGGACTTGTACCAAGAGACCCAGTACTTC.

This chain links TRBV9 with TRBJ2-1, with D tentatively TRBD2 (5 bases). From germline, CDR1 is SGDLS and CDR2 YYNGEE. The CDR3 loop spans 13 amino acids. Trimming shortened V by 2 bases and J by 4 bases, and 7 bases separated the two germline ends. CDR3 region: CASSVGEYNEQFF. CDR3 sequence (DNA): TGTGCCAGCAGCGTCGGGGAATACAATGAGCAGTTCTTC.